These 24 T cell receptor beta chains share one sample of origin, sequenced in a study of blood T cell repertoires in COVID-19 (TCRdb year 2020). Preparation of the library involved the immunoSEQ multiplex PCR assay. TCRdb provides this immuneACCESS table in a form limited to in-frame rearrangements. Some clones are lacking; in checked studies, under half of them reflect an unresolved V gene, and why the rest are absent is not known. This sample holds about 54,000 clones; 80% to 90% were observed only once. The ten largest account for approximately 5.7% of the sample. Material: peripheral blood. The source of these receptors is a woman aged 55-69 years with acute or convalescent COVID-19.

This sequence joins TRBV28 and TRBJ2-3, with D uncertain. The CDR3 consists of 13 residues. Germline V gives CDR1 MDHEN, CDR2 SYDVKM. Trimming pared 4 bases from V and 5 bases from J, leaving 10 bases between. CDR3 in DNA: TGTGCCAGCAGTTCCTCGGTGAGAGATACGCAGTATTTT. It is translated as CASSSSVRDTQYF. The whole variable domain, filled in from reference TRBV28 and TRBJ2-3, reads DVKVTQSSRYLVKRTGEKVFLECVQDMDHENMFWYRQDPGLGLRLIYFSYDVKMKEKGDIPEGYSVSREKKERFSLILESASTNQTSMYLCASSSSVRDTQYFGPGTRLTVL.

This clone has just one count. This sequence joins TRBV18 and TRBJ2-4; D perhaps matches TRBD2 (5 bases). This CDR3 region has 15 residues. CDR1 is KGHSH, CDR2 LQKENI, per germline. Trimming cost V 6 bases and J 6 bases, with 18 bases left between them. This CDR3 reads CASSPGYGLGNIQYF. Written as DNA, the CDR3 is TGTGCCAGCTCCCCCGGGTACGGACTTGGAAACATTCAGTACTTC.

The V and J genes are TRBV30 and TRBJ1-5; no clear D. V was pared by 3 bases and J by 6 bases, with 12 bases between. The CDR3 is made up of 13 amino acids. The germline gives CDR1 GTSNPN, CDR2 SVGIG (reference sequence). The CDR3 DNA follows: TGTGCCTGGAGAGCGGGGAGAAGTCAGCCCCAGCATTTT. Translated: CAWRAGRSQPQHF.

V and J are TRBV24-1 and TRBJ2-7; 8 positions agree with TRBD2. Trimming removed 1 base from V and 6 bases from J; junction bases left unmatched: 10. CDR3 length: 16 residues. The germline gives CDR1 KGHDR, CDR2 SFDVKD. CDR3 residues: CATSDFKAGETGEQYF. CDR3 coding DNA: TGTGCCACCAGTGATTTCAAAGCGGGAGAAACGGGCGAGCAGTACTTC.

This clone was observed a handful of times. The J gene is TRBJ2-7, the V gene TRBV6-5, with 11 positions matching TRBD2. Trimming cost V 8 bases and J 4 bases; bases outside gene matches: 10. The CDR3 is 15 residues long. Per the germline V gene, CDR1 is MNHEY and CDR2 is SVGAGI. The CDR3 nucleotides read TGTGCCAGCGGGTACCTTAGCGGGAGGGCTTACGAGCAGTACTTC. Amino acid sequence: CASGYLSGRAYEQYF.

The rearrangement joins TRBV4-2 to TRBJ1-5, with D possibly TRBD1 on 6 matching bases. This CDR3 has 15 residues. The V and J ends lost 1 base and 4 bases respectively, with 11 bases between them. Germline CDR1 reads LGHNA; CDR2 reads YNFKEQ. The CDR3 nucleotides read TGTGCCAGCAGCCAAGCGGGCAGGGGAAATCAGCCCCAGCATTTT. Translation: CASSQAGRGNQPQHF.

This chain uses TRBV7-9 with TRBJ2-1; a weak D match, TRBD2 (5 bases). CDR3 size: 15 residues. Trimming removed 4 bases from V and 5 bases from J, with 15 bases in between. Germline CDR1 and CDR2: SEHNR and FQNEAQ (reference sequence). CDR3 in amino acids: CASSSSSGIDNEQFF. In DNA form, the CDR3 reads TGTGCCAGCAGCTCCTCCTCCGGGATCGACAATGAGCAGTTCTTC. The full variable domain, its missing parts supplied by reference TRBV7-9 and TRBJ2-1, is DTGVSQNPRHKITKRGQNVTFRCDPISEHNRLYWYRQTLGQGPEFLTYFQNEAQLEKSRLLSDRFSAERPKGSFSTLEIQRTEQGDSAMYLCASSSSSGIDNEQFFGPGTRLTVL.

V and J are TRBV10-2 and TRBJ2-2, with 8 bases matching TRBD2. There are 14 residues in the CDR3. V gave up 6 bases and J gave up 5 bases; unmatched junction bases: 5. Germline CDR1 reads WSHSY; CDR2 reads SAAADI. The CDR3 bases are TGCGCCAGCAGACCGGGAGGGCGAACCGGGGAGCTGTTTTTT. Translation: CASRPGGRTGELFF.

This chain uses TRBV12-3 or TRBV12-4 with TRBJ2-7; no clear D gene. V was trimmed by 2 bases and J by 6 bases, leaving 11 bases between them. The length of the CDR3 is 13 residues. The chain's CDR3 is CASSLTSYGEQYF. The CDR3 DNA reads TGTGCCAGCAGTTTAACCTCCTACGGCGAGCAGTACTTC.

The chain combines TRBV7-2 with TRBJ2-4; D is uncertain. V was cut by 5 bases and J by 6 bases, with 17 bases left in between. The CDR3 has 15 residues. Germline-derived CDR1 and CDR2 are SGHTA and FQGNSA. In nucleotides, the CDR3 is TGTGCCAGCAGCCCGACTGCCACATCCAGAAACATTCAGTACTTC. Amino acid sequence: CASSPTATSRNIQYF.

The rearrangement uses TRBV6-6 and TRBJ1-5, with D uncertain. CDR1 MNHNY and CDR2 SVGAGI come from the germline V gene (reference sequence). V gave up 5 bases and J gave up 0 bases, with 5 bases separating them. The CDR3 has 13 amino acids. Here the CDR3 DNA reads TGTGCCAGCAGTGAGTATAGCAATCAGCCCCAGCATTTT. This codes for CASSEYSNQPQHF.

This clone appeared a single time. This chain links TRBV29-1 with TRBJ1-2; no clear D. Deletions cut 0 bases from V and 5 bases from J, with 10 bases between. The germline V gene encodes CDR1 SQVTM and CDR2 ANQGSEA. This CDR3 spans 13 amino acids. The CDR3 nucleotides are TGCAGCGTTGAAGACCTACTAGGTTATGGCTACACCTTC. Protein product: CSVEDLLGYGYTF.

CDR3 DNA: TGTGCCAGTCGGTTCGCACTTAACACTGAAGCTTTCTTT. It is translated as CASRFALNTEAFF. The chain links TRBV2 to TRBJ1-1; D unresolved. The CDR3 length is 13 residues. V shed 9 bases and J shed 2 bases, with 13 bases lying between them. CDR1 SNHLY and CDR2 FYNNEI come from the germline V gene.

The chain uses TRBV7-9 and TRBJ1-2; D might be TRBD1 (6 bases). CDR1 is SEHNR, CDR2 FQNEAQ, per germline (reference sequence). V lost 5 bases and J 7 bases, leaving 20 bases between the germline ends. This CDR3 contains 15 residues. As DNA, the CDR3 is TGTGCCAGCAGCAACCTTAATACAGGGCTTGGTGGCTACACCTTC. Residues: CASSNLNTGLGGYTF.

About this clone itself: At one boundary the junction diverges from the germline segment, which might be a read error. V gene TRBV7-7 combines with J gene TRBJ2-7; 9 positions agree with TRBD1. This CDR3 spans 15 amino acids. Germline lookup yields CDR1 SSHAT and CDR2 FNYEAQ (reference sequence). CDR3 sequence (DNA): TGTGCTAGCAGCTTGCATACCGGGACAGGGTTCGAGCAGTACTTC. Its translation: CASSLHTGTGFEQYF. The full variable domain, in which reference TRBV7-7 and TRBJ2-7 provide the parts outside the CDR3, is GAGVSQSPRYKVTKRGQDVTLRCDPISSHATLYWYQQALGQGPEFLTYFNYEAQPDKSGLPSDRFSAERPEGSISTLTIQRTEQRDSAMYRCASSLHTGTGFEQYFGPGTRLTVT.

The genes are TRBV9 and TRBJ1-6; D is perhaps TRBD1 (6 bases). V gave up 3 bases and J gave up 6 bases, with 13 bases separating them. Germline V lookup: CDR1 SGDLS, CDR2 YYNGEE. The CDR3 loop spans 15 amino acids. The CDR3: CASSEQGISNSPLHF. The CDR3 DNA is TGTGCCAGCAGCGAACAGGGAATAAGTAATTCACCCCTCCACTTT.

This clone rates as medium-sized. The chain uses TRBV27 and TRBJ2-1; tentative D call: TRBD1 (6 bases). Germline-derived CDR1 and CDR2 are MNHEY and SMNVEV (reference sequence). This CDR3 comprises 14 residues. Trimming left V 6 bases short and J 6 bases short, with 15 bases between. In nucleotides, the CDR3 is TGTGCCAGCAGGAGAAGGGGGAGTATCAATGAGCAGTTCTTC. This translates into CASRRRGSINEQFF.

CDR3 sequence (DNA): TGTGCCAGCAGTTTCGGACAAGTGGGCTCACCCCTCCACTTT. Translation: CASSFGQVGSPLHF. The chain uses TRBV6-5 and TRBJ1-6; perhaps TRBD1 as D (5 bases). V was pared by 4 bases and J by 10 bases, with 14 bases between. Germline CDR1 and CDR2: MNHEY and SVGAGI. The CDR3 consists of 14 residues.

The J gene is TRBJ2-7, the V gene TRBV18; D is perhaps TRBD1 (6 bases). The V end lost 0 bases, the J end lost 2 bases, and 8 bases lay between the germline ends. This CDR3 has 14 residues. CDR1 and CDR2 from the germline V gene are KGHSH and LQKENI. The CDR3 loop reads CASSPPGAAYEQYF. The CDR3 DNA follows: TGTGCCAGCTCACCACCGGGGGCAGCCTACGAGCAGTACTTC.

The chain carries TRBV5-1 and TRBJ1-5, with TRBD1 identical over 7 bases. Germline CDR1 is SGHRS and CDR2 is YFSETQ. CDR3 length: 15 amino acids. Losses at the gene ends were 4 bases for V and 2 bases for J; bases not matched to a gene: 6. CDR3 in DNA: TGCGCCAGCAGCCCGGAGGGGGCCCGCAATCAGCCCCAGCATTTT. Protein sequence: CASSPEGARNQPQHF.

The chain has TRBV7-2 and TRBJ2-2; 9 bases match TRBD1. After removal of 4 bases from V and 4 bases from J, the junction contained 4 bases not matched to a gene. The CDR3 totals 15 residues. CDR1 SGHTA and CDR2 FQGNSA come from the germline V gene. CDR3 sequence (DNA): TGTGCCAGCAGCTCCGGACAGGGGAGCACCGGGGAGCTGTTTTTT. Translating gives CASSSGQGSTGELFF.

This rearrangement joins TRBV14 to TRBJ2-1, with 9 bases identical to TRBD2. CDR3 length equals 15 residues. Germline V gives CDR1 SGHDN, CDR2 FVKESK. With 6 bases clipped from V and 1 base from J, the junction kept 4 bases outside the gene matches. This chain's CDR3 is CASRSTSGSYNEQFF. The CDR3 bases are TGTGCCAGCAGGTCGACTAGCGGATCCTACAATGAGCAGTTCTTC.

This clone has more than one count but fewer than ten. The gene calls are TRBV4-1 and TRBJ1-2; the D gene is possibly TRBD1 (6 bases). V gave up 4 bases and J gave up 1 base, with 16 bases separating them. Germline CDR1 reads MGHRA; CDR2 reads YSYEKL. CDR3 length equals 16 residues. The CDR3 nucleotides are TGCGCCAGCAGCCTCGTCATAGGACAGCTTAACTATGGCTACACCTTC. This sequence encodes CASSLVIGQLNYGYTF.

J is TRBJ2-7 and V is TRBV6-5, with 9 bases lining up with TRBD2. With V trimmed by 7 bases and J by 0 bases, 7 bases remained unmatched. The CDR3 has 15 residues. Germline V CDR1 and CDR2: MNHEY, SVGAGI. CDR3 DNA sequence: TGTGCCAGCATTCCCAGCGGGGGGAGCTCCTACGAGCAGTACTTC. Its translation: CASIPSGGSSYEQYF.